This T cell receptor beta chain comes out of a study of T cells expressing NK-cell markers. The CDR3 consists of 14 residues. CDR1 is SGHVS and CDR2 is FQNEAQ in the germline V gene. It was by 5'RACE template switching with UMIs that TCR beta cDNA was made. One entry per CDR3 protein, without DNA, is what TCRdb gives after re-calling the 5' RACE reads. This table lists a few hundred thousand distinct CDR3 sequences. The rearrangement links TRBV7-8 to TRBJ2-3; the D call of TRBD1 rests on TCRdb alone, since no DNA is present to check it. This receptor was identified in a man aged 18-75 years in good health. The sequenced material came from blood T cells: a sorted CD56 or NKG2C T cell subset, CD4+ or CD8+ T cells, or bulk PBMC T cells (not recorded which). This CDR3 reads CASSENRVRDTQYF.